This TCR beta chain was found in a study of blood T cell repertoires in COVID-19. The assay was immunoSEQ multiplex PCR, and TCRdb's table has in-frame clones only and misses some. The table records fewer than 70,000 clones, about 78% of them present only once. Specimen: peripheral blood. The TCR sequence derives from a human donor in a cohort sampled during active COVID-19.

CDR3 coding DNA: TGCGCCAGCAGCCTTGGGAGTACGGCCTCCTACGAGCAGTACTTC. Amino acid sequence: CASSLGSTASYEQYF. The gene calls are TRBV5-1 and TRBJ2-7, with D possibly being TRBD2 (5 bases). V was shortened by 4 bases and J by 0 bases, with 14 bases between the two germline ends. This CDR3 spans 15 amino acids. Germline loops: CDR1 SGHRS, CDR2 YFSETQ.